This TCR beta chain was sequenced in a study of T-cell reconstitution after alpha-beta-depleted transplantation in children. This clonotype was counted a few times. What it binds is unknown. Library preparation (for TCRbeta) was performed with unique molecular identifiers. TCRdb independently ran MiXCR on the PCR reads; one entry per CDR3 protein. The profile covers 600,000 or so distinct CDR3 sequences, with 23% appearing a single time and approximately 14% taken by the ten largest. Broader study findings: Approximately two months post-transplant, alpha-beta T cells reportedly originated from several hundred expanded graft clones.

Trimming pared 3 bases from V and 5 bases from J, leaving 17 bases between. The CDR3 totals 16 residues. CDR1 SGHAT and CDR2 FQNNGV come from the germline V gene. This specimen consisted of PBMCs, mostly from graft donor cells, obtained 360 days after TCRalphabeta/CD19-depleted stem cell transplant. This chain uses TRBV11-2 with TRBJ2-1; D possibly matches TRBD1 or TRBD2 (5 bases each). The source of this sequence is a boy younger than two who had a stem cell transplant for acute myeloid leukemia, so the T cells may come from the graft donor. The CDR3 region has the DNA TGTGCCAGCAGCTTCGTATCAGGGTTAGCGCACAATGAGCAGTTCTTC. Translation gives CASSFVSGLAHNEQFF.